The 21 T cell receptor beta chains below come from one sample, sequenced in a study of CD8 T cells in ankylosing spondylitis. Study-wide points: Seven to nine highly homologous variants formed a TCR beta motif that appeared characteristic of ankylosing spondylitis blood.

Antigens of these TCRs are unknown. TCRdb reprocessed the 5' RACE reads with MiXCR, giving one entry per CDR3 protein. The table shows about 330,000 distinct CDR3 sequences, with 8% occurring only once. What was sequenced was blood, either unsorted or a sorted T cell fraction (not recorded which). Source of these receptors: a male donor with ankylosing spondylitis.

This clonotype showed up just a few times. CDR3 sequence reads: CASEKGEGLRSYNEQFF. In DNA, the CDR3 is TGTGCCAGCGAAAAAGGTGAGGGTTTGAGATCCTACAATGAGCAGTTCTTC. The genes are TRBV12-3 or TRBV12-4 and TRBJ2-1, with D possibly matching TRBD2 (5 bases). This CDR3 is built from 17 residues. Between the trimmed V and J ends, which lost 8 bases and 1 base, there was a span of 21 bases.

The chain recombines TRBV12-3 or TRBV12-4 with TRBJ2-7; TRBD2 agrees at 12 bases. CDR3 length: 14 residues. Losses at the gene ends were 6 bases for V and 4 bases for J; bases not matched to a gene: 4. The CDR3 DNA reads as TGTGCCAGCAGCCTAGCGGGAGGGGCGTACGAGCAGTACTTC. Encoded protein: CASSLAGGAYEQYF.

The genes are TRBV5-1 and TRBJ2-3, with D tentatively TRBD2 (6 bases). V was trimmed by 3 bases and J by 5 bases, leaving 13 bases between them. The CDR3 extends over 14 amino acids. Germline loops: CDR1 SGHRS, CDR2 YFSETQ. CDR3 nucleotide sequence: TGCGCCAGCAGCTCCGAGGAGGGAGGAGATACGCAGTATTTT. Protein: CASSSEEGGDTQYF. Together with reference TRBV5-1 and TRBJ2-3, the CDR3 gives the full variable domain: KAGVTQTPRYLIKTRGQQVTLSCSPISGHRSVSWYQQTPGQGLQFLFEYFSETQRNKGNFPGRFSGRQFSNSRSEMNVSTLELGDSALYLCASSSEEGGDTQYFGPGTRLTVL.

Only a few counts were recorded for this clonotype. The chain employs TRBV10-3 and TRBJ2-1; no definite D call. Germline loops: CDR1 ENHRY, CDR2 SYGVKD. V lost 3 bases to trimming and J lost 9 bases, with 6 bases between them. There are 11 residues in the CDR3. CDR3 region: CAISEDVEQFF. The CDR3, as DNA: TGTGCCATCAGTGAAGATGTTGAGCAGTTCTTC.

The chain carries TRBV7-9 and TRBJ1-2; tentatively, D is TRBD1 (5 bases). The CDR3 runs to 14 residues. Germline lookup yields CDR1 SEHNR and CDR2 FQNEAQ (reference sequence). Trimming stripped 3 bases from V and 2 bases from J, with 10 bases between. CDR3 loop: CASSFPGQNYGYTF. CDR3 nucleotide sequence: TGTGCCAGCAGCTTCCCAGGGCAGAACTATGGCTACACCTTC.

The chain combines TRBV29-1 with TRBJ2-3; D may be TRBD2 (5 bases). Trimming took 5 bases from V and 0 from J, leaving 27 bases between them. Germline-derived CDR1 and CDR2 are SQVTM and ANQGSEA. This CDR3 region has 19 residues. The CDR3 coding sequence is TGCAGCGTTCCTGAGTTAGCGTTTAAAACCCGATTAAGCACAGATACGCAGTATTTT. Protein product: CSVPELAFKTRLSTDTQYF.

This clonotype was picked up a small number of times. The CDR3 nucleotides read TGTGCCAGCAGTTTTCGGTCCATCCAGTTCTTC. As protein: CASSFRSIQFF. The V call is TRBV12-3 or TRBV12-4, the J call TRBJ2-1; D gene uncertain. This CDR3 contains 11 residues. V was cut by 3 bases and J by 13 bases, with 10 bases left in between.

This clonotype was detected a few times. The genes are TRBV27 and TRBJ2-7, with D tentatively TRBD2 (6 bases). Germline assignment: CDR1 MNHEY and CDR2 SMNVEV (reference sequence). The V gene lost 4 bases and the J gene lost 4 bases, with 14 bases spanning the gap. The CDR3 has 14 residues. The DNA for the CDR3 is TGTGCCAGCAGTTCCCCGGGGGTGCGGTACGAGCAGTACTTC. Amino acids: CASSSPGVRYEQYF.

This clonotype was observed many times. The chain carries TRBV28 and TRBJ2-1, with TRBD2 matching over 8 bases. Per germline, CDR1 MDHEN and CDR2 SYDVKM. This CDR3 has 17 amino acids. Trimming took 3 bases from V and 0 from J; bases not matched to a gene: 7. CDR3 amino acids: CASSFSAGGHSYNEQFF. CDR3 in DNA: TGTGCCAGCAGTTTTTCGGCGGGAGGCCACTCCTACAATGAGCAGTTCTTC.

The J gene is TRBJ1-5, the V gene TRBV28; TRBD1 aligns across 9 bases. This CDR3 region has 12 residues. CDR1 MDHEN and CDR2 SYDVKM come from the germline V gene. The CDR3 region is CAGQGPNQPQHF. The DNA for the CDR3 is TGTGCGGGACAGGGCCCCAATCAGCCCCAGCATTTT.

This clonotype was found a few times. The CDR3 here is CASSEAGFTDTQYF. The CDR3 DNA sequence: TGCGCCAGCAGTGAGGCTGGATTCACAGATACGCAGTATTTT. The V and J genes are TRBV10-1 and TRBJ2-3, with unresolved D. This CDR3 contains 14 residues. Germline CDR1 reads WNHNN; CDR2 reads SYGVQD (reference sequence). V lost 2 bases and J lost 2, with 8 bases in between.

The chain has TRBV20-1 and TRBJ1-5; possible D gene TRBD1, 6 bases. The germline V gene encodes CDR1 DFQATT and CDR2 SNEGSKA (reference sequence). This CDR3 contains 14 residues. Trimming left V 4 bases short and J 0 bases short, with 10 bases between. CDR3 in amino acids: CSATGTYSNQPQHF. CDR3 DNA sequence: TGCAGTGCTACCGGGACATATAGCAATCAGCCCCAGCATTTT.

J is TRBJ1-4 and V is TRBV20-1, with 11 bases matching TRBD1. V was pared by 2 bases and J by 8 bases, with 1 base of the junction left unmatched. The V gene's germline CDR1 is DFQATT and CDR2 SNEGSKA (reference sequence). This CDR3 is built from 13 residues. CDR3 sequence: CSARRDRGEKLFF. For the CDR3, the DNA is TGCAGTGCTAGACGGGACAGGGGGGAAAAACTGTTTTTT.

The sample holds a few counts of this clonotype. The chain has TRBV29-1 and TRBJ2-3; 10 bases match TRBD2. This CDR3 comprises 14 residues. CDR1 is SQVTM, CDR2 ANQGSEA, per germline. CDR3 loop: CSVSGRPRTDTQYF. The CDR3 nucleotides read TGCAGTGTTAGCGGGAGGCCGCGTACAGATACGCAGTATTTT.

The chain has TRBV4-3 and TRBJ2-1; 12 bases align to TRBD2. Unmatched junction bases numbered 11, after V lost 1 base and J lost 16 bases. Per the germline V gene, CDR1 is LGHNA and CDR2 is YSLEER. The CDR3 totals 15 residues. CDR3 bases: TGCGCCAGCAGCCAAGTACTAGCGGGAGGCCCCGTTTCATTCTTC. Translation gives CASSQVLAGGPVSFF.

This chain joins TRBV6-5 and TRBJ1-5, with a tentative D call TRBD1 (6 bases). Trimming left V 2 bases short and J 7 bases short, with 12 bases between. There are 14 residues in the CDR3. Germline CDR1 and CDR2: MNHEY and SVGAGI. The CDR3 spells CASSYGGAGQPQHF. The CDR3 DNA sequence: TGTGCCAGCAGTTACGGGGGGGCAGGGCAGCCCCAGCATTTT.

This clonotype was seen a few times. This chain uses TRBV25-1 with TRBJ2-7; possibly TRBD1 for D (5 bases). Germline CDR1 reads MGHDK; CDR2 reads SYGVNS. Trimming took 3 bases from V and 1 from J, leaving 10 bases between them. CDR3 length: 14 amino acids. CDR3 loop: CASSDKTASYEQYF. In nucleotides, the CDR3 is TGTGCCAGCAGTGACAAGACAGCATCCTACGAGCAGTACTTC.

This clonotype was observed a handful of times. J is TRBJ2-5 and V is TRBV5-6; 13 bases fit TRBD2. The trim removed 4 bases at V and 6 bases at J, leaving 18 bases unmatched. This CDR3 is built from 19 residues. CDR1 and CDR2 (germline): SGHDT, YYEEEE. CDR3 region: CASSKRHIGLAGVRKTQYF. CDR3 nucleotide sequence: TGTGCCAGCAGCAAAAGACATATCGGACTAGCGGGAGTAAGGAAGACCCAGTACTTC.

The J gene is TRBJ1-6, the V gene TRBV10-3; 7 positions agree with TRBD1. The junction had 4 bases not matched to a gene; V was cut back by 8 bases and J by 0 bases. CDR1 is ENHRY, CDR2 SYGVKD, per germline. The CDR3 spans 15 residues. The CDR3 loop is CAIGDRSSYNSPLHF. The CDR3 coding sequence is TGTGCCATCGGGGACAGATCCTCCTATAATTCACCCCTCCACTTT.

There are a few counts of this clonotype. The chain couples TRBV14 to TRBJ2-5; D is perhaps TRBD1 (6 bases). The CDR3 is 13 residues long. CDR1 SGHDN and CDR2 FVKESK come from the germline V gene. V was shortened by 0 bases and J by 11 bases, with 13 bases between the two germline ends. The CDR3 is CASSQDLGGGQYF. As DNA, the CDR3 is TGTGCCAGCAGCCAAGATCTTGGGGGCGGACAGTACTTC.

This clonotype was counted only a few times. This chain uses TRBV19 with TRBJ1-4; the D is unclear. The CDR3 spans 16 residues. Trimming cost V 7 bases and J 8 bases, with 23 bases left between them. Germline CDR1 LNHDA, CDR2 SQIVND (reference sequence). The CDR3 coding sequence is TGTGCCAGTACTACCGCCGGGCTCTCCACGGGGGAAAAACTGTTTTTT. Translated, it gives CASTTAGLSTGEKLFF. Variable domain in full (rest from reference TRBV19 and TRBJ1-4): DGGITQSPKYLFRKEGQNVTLSCEQNLNHDAMYWYRQDPGQGLRLIYYSQIVNDFQKGDIAEGYSVSREKKESFPLTVTSAQKNPTAFYLCASTTAGLSTGEKLFFGSGTQLSVL.